Shown below are 3 T cell receptor beta chains from a single sample sequenced in a study of vaccination and CD4 T cells after COVID-19. CD4+ T cells that had been cultured provided DNA sequenced with the Oncomine TCR Beta short-read assay. The template was genomic DNA from cultured CD4+ T cells. TCRdb reprocessed the PCR reads with MiXCR, giving one entry per CDR3 protein. There are 10,000 or so distinct CDR3 sequences in the sample; about 35% occur only once, and approximately 15% lies in the top ten. As for treatment: roughly 10-day PBMC culture with coronavirus spike peptide pools or control peptides (ViraFEST assay). CD4+ T cells that came from the unexposed donor were collected before the COVID-19 pandemic (2011-2018). For these TCRs, the target antigens are not known. Sequencing input: CD4+ T cells from blood, cultured in vitro. Receptors were obtained from a human donor in good health.

This clonotype was recorded once. This chain connects TRBV28 to TRBJ1-2, with D hard to call. Per the germline V gene, CDR1 is MDHEN and CDR2 is SYDVKM. This CDR3 is 13 amino acids long. V lost 1 base and J lost 9, with 12 bases in between. CDR3 DNA sequence: TGTGCCAGCAGTTTATCTCCCTTCCTTCGCTACACCTTC. It yields the protein CASSLSPFLRYTF.

There are a few counts of this clonotype. The gene calls are TRBV7-2 and TRBJ1-1; D is possibly TRBD1 (5 bases). Trimming stripped 2 bases from V and 5 bases from J, with 12 bases between. CDR1 and CDR2 (germline): SGHTA, FQGNSA. The CDR3 sequence is 14 residues long. The CDR3 DNA follows: TGTGCCAGCAGCTTATCAGGGTGGGCAACTGAAGCTTTCTTT. Translating it yields CASSLSGWATEAFF. Using reference TRBV7-2 and TRBJ1-1 for the parts outside the CDR3, the full variable domain is GAGVSQSPSNKVTEKGKDVELRCDPISGHTALYWYRQSLGQGLEFLIYFQGNSAPDKSGLPSDRFSAERTGGSVSTLTIQRTQQEDSAVYLCASSLSGWATEAFFGQGTRLTVV.

V and J are TRBV19 and TRBJ2-7; TRBD2 matches 11 bases. Germline CDR1 is LNHDA and CDR2 is SQIVND (reference sequence). This CDR3 contains 18 residues. Trimming took 5 bases from V and 3 from J; bases not matched to a gene: 15. In DNA form, the CDR3 reads TGTGCCAGTAGTTGGGGGACTAGCGGAGCCACAAACCTCTACGAGCAGTACTTC. Translation gives CASSWGTSGATNLYEQYF.